Given below is one T cell receptor (beta chain) in context. This record comes from a study of blood T cell repertoires in COVID-19. Profiling relied on immunoSEQ multiplex PCR, and the TCRdb table lists in-frame clones only, not all of them. Altogether about 180,000 clones are present, around four fifths being singletons, with the ten largest covering 6.5% to 8.5%. Germline lookup yields CDR1 MNHEY and CDR2 SVGAGI. The CDR3 is 13 amino acids. Trimming removed 2 bases from V and 7 bases from J, with 11 bases in between. Seattle researchers signed up patients amid active infection and tracked them longitudinally.

This sequence originates from a woman in her forties with COVID-19, enrolled during active disease. The chain uses TRBV6-5 and TRBJ1-2; D ambiguous. Sequenced input: peripheral blood. The CDR3 is CASSYARRGGYTF. CDR3 bases: TGTGCCAGCAGTTACGCCCGCAGAGGTGGCTACACCTTC.